The 20 T cell receptor beta chains given below trace back to one sample, sequenced in a study of post-analysis software for immune sequencing data. Study conclusions and caveats: Patients had higher frequencies than controls of a handful of TRBV segments, including TRBV5-6, TRBV5-1 and TRBV20-1.

Their cognate antigens are unknown. Prepared libraries of TCR beta cDNA carried unique molecular identifiers. TCRdb redid the calling of the PCR reads with MiXCR, one entry per CDR3 protein. The profile shows approximately 660,000 distinct CDR3 sequences, roughly three fifths of them singletons. Sequenced material: blood. The receptor source for this set is a girl aged 2-10 years with multiple sclerosis.

The V gene is TRBV20-1, the J gene TRBJ2-3; 12 nucleotides agree with TRBD2. The CDR3 is 15 amino acids. Trimming removed 5 bases from V and 0 bases from J; junction bases left unmatched: 3. Germline CDR1 is DFQATT and CDR2 is SNEGSKA (reference sequence). CDR3 amino acids: CSAFGTSGSTDTQYF. CDR3 nucleotide sequence: TGCAGTGCTTTCGGGACTAGCGGGAGCACAGATACGCAGTATTTT.

The V and J genes are TRBV9 and TRBJ2-7; 10 bases are a match to TRBD1. V shed 0 bases and J 2 bases; nucleotides not matched to a gene: 2. The CDR3 is 15 amino acids. From germline, CDR1 is SGDLS and CDR2 YYNGEE. The DNA of the CDR3 is TGTGCCAGCAGCGTAGGGGACAGGGGCCCCTACGAGCAGTACTTC. It codes for CASSVGDRGPYEQYF.

The chain is built from TRBV5-6 and TRBJ2-3; the D is unclear. This CDR3 contains 14 residues. V lost 1 base to trimming and J lost 3 bases, with 9 bases between them. Germline CDR1 is SGHDT and CDR2 is YYEEEE. CDR3 amino acids: CASSLPQKTDTQYF. In nucleotides, the CDR3 is TGTGCCAGCAGCTTGCCACAGAAAACAGATACGCAGTATTTT.

J is TRBJ2-1 and V is TRBV28; D is ambiguous. Per germline, CDR1 MDHEN and CDR2 SYDVKM. This CDR3 region has 13 residues. With 4 bases removed from V and 9 bases from J, the gap between germline ends came to 13 bases. CDR3 nucleotides: TGTGCCAGCAGTTCCCCTCCCCCTGGTGAGCAGTTCTTC. Translated: CASSSPPPGEQFF.

The rearrangement uses TRBV7-2 and TRBJ2-3, with TRBD1 identical over 7 bases. V lost 6 bases to trimming and J lost 2 bases; unmatched junction nucleotides: 8. CDR3 size: 15 residues. CDR1 and CDR2 from the germline V gene are SGHTA and FQGNSA. The CDR3 nucleotides read TGTGCCAGCAGGCGAGGGGGCGGCTTCACAGATACGCAGTATTTT. Its protein is CASRRGGGFTDTQYF.

This clonotype was picked up one time. The gene calls are TRBV20-1 and TRBJ2-7; D may be TRBD1 (5 bases). This CDR3 comprises 14 residues. V was clipped by 0 bases and J by 2 bases, with 11 bases between them. CDR1 and CDR2 from the germline V gene are DFQATT and SNEGSKA (reference sequence). The CDR3 DNA reads as TGCAGTGCTAGAGAACAGGTTCCGCCCTACGAGCAGTACTTC. Translation: CSAREQVPPYEQYF.

This clonotype was detected only a few times. The chain is built from TRBV27 and TRBJ1-5; D ambiguous. Looked up from germline, CDR1 is MNHEY and CDR2 is SMNVEV (reference sequence). Trimming took 3 bases from V and 2 from J, leaving 14 bases between them. The CDR3 is 16 residues long. The CDR3 loop reads CASSLWDPGGNQPQHF. The DNA of the CDR3 is TGTGCCAGCAGTTTGTGGGATCCCGGTGGCAATCAGCCCCAGCATTTT.

The J gene is TRBJ2-4, the V gene TRBV4-2, with unresolved D. Germline V gene sequence: CDR1 LGHNA, CDR2 YNFKEQ. CDR3 length: 16 amino acids. V was shortened by 3 bases and J by 9 bases, with 21 bases between the two germline ends. The CDR3 is CASSQGLNGVEAIQYF. Here the CDR3 DNA reads TGTGCCAGCAGCCAGGGATTAAATGGGGTAGAGGCCATTCAGTACTTC.

CDR3 nucleotide sequence: TGTGCCAGCAGCCAATCGGGCATTAATTGGGAAAAACTGTTTTTT. Its protein product is CASSQSGINWEKLFF. The chain joins TRBV27 to TRBJ1-4, with D unresolved. In germline, CDR1 is MNHEY, CDR2 SMNVEV (reference sequence). CDR3 size: 15 residues. V dropped 6 bases and J dropped 8 bases, with 19 bases sitting between them.

J is TRBJ1-1 and V is TRBV15; the D is unclear. This CDR3 has 13 amino acids. Trimming removed 2 bases from V and 1 base from J, with 5 bases in between. Per the germline V gene, CDR1 is LNHNV and CDR2 is YYDKDF (reference sequence). As DNA, the CDR3 is TGTGCCACCAGCAGAAACCCGAACACTGAAGCTTTCTTT. Its protein product is CATSRNPNTEAFF.

The genes are TRBV6-5 and TRBJ2-3, with 10 bases identical to TRBD1. CDR1 MNHEY and CDR2 SVGAGI come from the germline V gene. This CDR3 has 18 amino acids. J was trimmed by 4 bases and V by 2 bases; bases with no gene match: 12. The CDR3 DNA reads TGTGCCAGCAGTTACGGGGACAGGGGCAAGGGTGGCGCAGATACGCAGTATTTT. Amino acids: CASSYGDRGKGGADTQYF.

The DNA for the CDR3 is TGTGCCAGCAGCTTAGGACAGGGTTGGGACGCAGATACGCAGTATTTT. Protein: CASSLGQGWDADTQYF. The chain links TRBV7-9 to TRBJ2-3, with 7 bases matching TRBD1. CDR1 is SEHNR and CDR2 is FQNEAQ in the germline V gene (reference sequence). The CDR3 consists of 16 residues. The V gene end was trimmed by 1 base and the J gene end by 4 bases; junction bases not matched to a gene: 8.

This clonotype occurred a few times. This sequence joins TRBV29-1 and TRBJ2-3; the D gene is possibly TRBD2 (5 bases). Deletions cut 5 bases from V and 2 bases from J, with 11 bases between. Germline CDR1 reads SQVTM; CDR2 reads ANQGSEA. The CDR3 runs to 13 residues. This chain's CDR3 is CSVPGSITDTQYF. CDR3 coding DNA: TGCAGCGTTCCGGGGAGTATCACAGATACGCAGTATTTT.

V is TRBV29-1 and J is TRBJ1-6; D is unresolved. Germline V CDR1 and CDR2: SQVTM, ANQGSEA. The CDR3 spans 13 residues. V was cut by 4 bases and J by 9 bases, with 13 bases left in between. CDR3 residues: CSVGEGESSPLHF. The CDR3 bases are TGCAGCGTTGGTGAGGGAGAGAGTTCACCCCTCCACTTT.

The gene calls are TRBV29-1 and TRBJ2-1; the D is unclear. CDR3 length equals 13 residues. V was shortened by 8 bases and J by 4 bases, with 15 bases between the two germline ends. Germline CDR1 and CDR2: SQVTM and ANQGSEA. The CDR3 here is CSFSPGNYNEQFF. DNA for the CDR3: TGCAGCTTTTCCCCGGGCAATTACAATGAGCAGTTCTTC.

There are a few counts of this clonotype. The chain employs TRBV6-2 or TRBV6-3 and TRBJ2-3; 13 bases match TRBD2. The CDR3 loop spans 17 amino acids. Germline CDR1 reads MNHEY; CDR2 reads SVGEGT. The ends lost 4 bases at V and 10 bases at J; junction bases unmatched: 14. The CDR3 spells CASSSPPRLAGGSAQYF. CDR3 nucleotides: TGTGCCAGCAGTTCCCCCCCCAGACTAGCGGGGGGTTCGGCGCAGTATTTT.

The J gene is TRBJ1-5, the V gene TRBV6-1; 8 bases agree with TRBD1. V was pared by 4 bases and J by 0 bases, with 14 bases of the junction left unmatched. Germline lookup yields CDR1 MNHNS and CDR2 SASEGT. This CDR3 has 19 amino acids. The CDR3: CASSGRHTDRVLSNQPQHF. The CDR3 DNA sequence: TGTGCCAGCAGTGGCCGACATACGGACAGGGTCCTTAGCAATCAGCCCCAGCATTTT.

The chain joins TRBV6-6 to TRBJ2-7; possible D gene TRBD1, 6 bases. Germline V lookup: CDR1 MNHNY, CDR2 SVGAGI (reference sequence). V was trimmed by 2 bases and J by 0 bases, leaving 11 bases between them. The CDR3 has 15 residues. The CDR3 is CASSYLQGSSYEQYF. In nucleotides, the CDR3 is TGTGCCAGCAGTTACCTACAGGGATCCTCCTACGAGCAGTACTTC.

This clonotype has just a few counts. The chain carries TRBV11-2 and TRBJ2-1, with 10 bases aligning to TRBD2. The junction had 14 bases not matched to a gene; V was cut back by 4 bases and J by 8 bases. Germline loops: CDR1 SGHAT, CDR2 FQNNGV. The CDR3 totals 17 residues. The CDR3 region is CASSSWGSGGASDEQFF. The CDR3 DNA reads as TGTGCCAGCAGCTCTTGGGGCAGCGGGGGGGCCTCGGATGAGCAGTTCTTC.

This clonotype turned up a few times. The rearrangement joins TRBV4-2 to TRBJ2-3, with D possibly matching TRBD2 (5 bases). The V end was cut by 1 base, the J end by 4 bases, with 15 bases between. CDR1 is LGHNA and CDR2 is YNFKEQ in the germline V gene. The CDR3 contains 16 residues. This CDR3 reads CASSQAAASRPDTQYF. For the CDR3, the DNA is TGTGCCAGCAGCCAAGCAGCGGCTAGTAGACCAGATACGCAGTATTTT.